This TCR beta chain was observed in a study of blood T cell repertoires in COVID-19. Turning to the study itself: T cells, B-cell-depleted T cells, or PBMCs supplied cDNA or gDNA.

This clone was seen a handful of times. This CDR3 has 22 amino acids. As originally analysed: Using reference gene primer amplification, nucleated cell counts were estimated. Using immunoSEQ multiplex PCR, the repertoire was profiled, and TCRdb retains in-frame clones only, with some absent. For V, J and clone size, that table is used; D and trimming come from the DNA. The data show fewer than 250,000 clones, with roughly 84% seen just once and roughly 7.1% held by the top ten. Material: PBMCs or T cells enriched from blood (not recorded which). The V gene is TRBV21-1, the J gene TRBJ2-2; the D call of TRBD2 is as the table states it, not checked on the DNA. TRBV21-1 constitutes a pseudogene. The clonotype was recovered from a man aged 30 to 45 in a cohort exposed to, infected with or recovered from COVID-19 (not recorded which). The CDR3 region has the DNA TGTGCCAGCAGCAAAGGGACTAGCGGGACCGAACAGTCCGCTGGGAACACCGGGGAGCTGTTTTTT. As protein: CASSKGTSGTEQSAGNTGELFF.